The rows below give T cell receptor beta chains drawn from one sample of a study of cytomegalovirus exposure and HLA in healthy donors. Profiling relied on immunoSEQ multiplex PCR, and the TCRdb table lists in-frame clones only, not all of them. Seen here are around 100,000 clones, about 80% observed once, and the top ten hold around 4%. Sequencing was performed on PBMCs. These receptors were taken from a female donor in good health and CMV-seropositive. Each CDR3 is given with its conserved first and last residue. The D gene is left open where the match is weak. Clone size is stated in some rows and not others, as once, few, many or a class when expanded.

clone_size d_call j_call v_call cdr3_aa cdr3_nt
- TRBD1 TRBJ2-7 TRBV7-8 CASSPFRDRDYEQYF TGTGCCAGCAGCCCCTTTAGGGACAGGGACTACGAGCAGTACTTC
- TRBD2 TRBJ2-1 TRBV5-1 CASSLGLGSYTEQFF TGCGCCAGCAGCCTAGGACTAGGCTCTTACACTGAGCAGTTCTTC
- TRBD2 TRBJ2-7 TRBV4-2 CASSQPPGGSGSNEQYF TGTGCCAGCAGCCAGCCCCCCGGCGGTAGCGGGAGCAACGAGCAGTACTTC
- TRBD1 TRBJ1-2 TRBV9 CASSVVPGTGDGYTF TGTGCCAGCAGCGTAGTCCCAGGTACAGGGGATGGCTACACCTTC
- - TRBJ2-7 TRBV30 CACRRGTYEQYF TGTGCCTGCCGGCGGGGAACCTACGAGCAGTACTTC
once - TRBJ2-2 TRBV20-1 CSAQRTGELFF TGCAGTGCTCAGCGGACCGGGGAGCTGTTTTTT
- TRBD2 TRBJ2-1 TRBV7-6 CASSLGGLGGAYNEQFF TGTGCCAGCAGCTTAGGGGGTTTGGGGGGGGCCTACAATGAGCAGTTCTTC
- - TRBJ2-3 TRBV12-1 CASSWLAGGQGDTQYF TGTGCCAGCAGCTGGCTAGCGGGAGGACAGGGAGATACGCAGTATTTT
- TRBD2 TRBJ2-1 TRBV14 CASSRTGGPGNEQFF TGTGCCAGCAGCCGGACGGGAGGGCCGGGGAATGAGCAGTTCTTC
- - TRBJ2-2 TRBV5-1 CASSYGGNSAGELFF TGCGCCAGCAGTTATGGGGGGAATAGCGCCGGGGAGCTGTTTTTT
- TRBD2 TRBJ2-1 TRBV5-1 CASSFGGGNDEQFF TGCGCCAGCAGCTTTGGCGGGGGGAACGATGAGCAGTTCTTC
- TRBD1 TRBJ2-3 TRBV15 CATRRGRAGGWTDTQYF TGTGCCACCAGGAGAGGAAGGGCAGGGGGATGGACAGATACGCAGTATTTT
- - TRBJ2-7 TRBV19 CASSSALWAKSSYEQYF TGTGCCAGTAGTAGCGCGTTGTGGGCGAAAAGCTCCTACGAGCAGTACTTC
- - TRBJ1-6 TRBV30 CAWSVTAGSPLHF TGTGCCTGGAGTGTAACAGCGGGTTCACCCCTCCACTTT
- - TRBJ2-7 TRBV7-6 CASSPLGQSYEQYF TGTGCCAGCAGCCCATTGGGCCAGTCCTACGAGCAGTACTTC
- TRBD1 TRBJ2-7 TRBV5-1 CASSSGQGPPGEQYF TGCGCCAGCAGCTCCGGACAGGGTCCTCCGGGGGAGCAGTACTTC
- - TRBJ1-2 TRBV5-1 CASSLKARGYGYTF TGCGCCAGCAGCTTGAAAGCCAGGGGATATGGCTACACCTTC
once TRBD2 TRBJ2-7 TRBV7-2 CASSVKRGASEEQYF TGTGCCAGCAGTGTGAAGCGGGGGGCCTCTGAGGAGCAGTACTTC
few - TRBJ2-5 TRBV30 CAWSVPVRRGWETQYF TGTGCCTGGAGTGTACCCGTTCGAAGGGGCTGGGAGACCCAGTACTTC
- TRBD1 TRBJ1-5 TRBV27 CASSFSTGAEQPQHF TGTGCCAGCAGTTTCTCGACAGGGGCGGAACAGCCCCAGCATTTT
- TRBD2 TRBJ2-1 TRBV5-4 CASRAGTRDEQFF TGTGCCAGCAGGGCCGGGACTAGAGACGAGCAGTTCTTC
- - TRBJ1-2 TRBV5-8 CASSLTRWNYGYTF TGTGCCAGCAGCTTGACTAGGTGGAACTATGGCTACACCTTC
once - TRBJ1-5 TRBV7-2 CASSLTGTQPQHF TGTGCCAGCAGCTTAACAGGGACTCAGCCCCAGCATTTT
- - TRBJ2-1 TRBV5-1 CASSPLYPPGLRGDEQFF TGCGCCAGCAGCCCTCTCTACCCTCCGGGACTCCGAGGGGATGAGCAGTTCTTC
- - TRBJ2-7 TRBV4-1 CASSQIEGYEQYF TGCGCCAGCAGCCAAATTGAGGGCTACGAGCAGTACTTC
- TRBD1 TRBJ2-3 TRBV5-6 CASSQRTGGTDTQYF TGTGCCAGCAGCCAACGGACAGGGGGGACAGATACGCAGTATTTT
- TRBD1 TRBJ2-7 TRBV19 CASSIKGDRGEQYF TGTGCCAGTAGTATTAAGGGGGACAGGGGTGAGCAGTACTTC
- TRBD1 TRBJ2-2 TRBV29-1 CSVEGGTGGPGELFF TGCAGCGTTGAAGGAGGGACAGGGGGCCCCGGGGAGCTGTTTTTT
- TRBD1 TRBJ2-7 TRBV5-5 CASSLGQGAYEQYF TGTGCCAGCAGCTTGGGGCAGGGGGCCTACGAGCAGTACTTC
- TRBD1 TRBJ1-5 TRBV7-9 CASSWGQAISNQPQHF TGTGCCAGCAGCTGGGGACAGGCGATTAGCAATCAGCCCCAGCATTTT
few TRBD1 TRBJ1-5 TRBV6-5 CASSYSGQSDQPQHF TGTGCCAGCAGTTACTCGGGACAGTCTGATCAGCCCCAGCATTTT
- - TRBJ2-7 TRBV7-9 CSSSLGSTYEQYF TGTTCCAGCAGCCTTGGCAGTACCTACGAGCAGTACTTC
few TRBD1 TRBJ2-7 TRBV7-6 CASSPGQGYEQYF TGTGCCAGCAGCCCGGGACAGGGCTACGAGCAGTACTTC
- - TRBJ2-5 TRBV13 CASSFRGDQYF TGTGCCAGCAGCTTCCGAGGTGACCAGTACTTC
- TRBD2 TRBJ2-7 TRBV10-1 CANHGTTAGDYEQYF TGCGCCAACCATGGAACTACAGCGGGAGACTACGAGCAGTACTTC
- - TRBJ1-4 TRBV19 CASTRPGGTNEKLFF TGTGCCAGTACCCGCCCGGGAGGGACTAATGAAAAACTGTTTTTT
- - TRBJ2-7 TRBV5-5 CASSLTRVYEQYF TGTGCCAGCAGCTTGACTAGGGTATACGAGCAGTACTTC
- - TRBJ1-2 TRBV10-3 CAISEPTGIFYGYTF TGTGCCATCAGTGAGCCGACAGGAATCTTCTATGGCTACACCTTC
- - TRBJ2-7 TRBV2 CATGGAFTYEQYF TGTGCCACTGGGGGGGCTTTCACCTACGAGCAGTACTTC